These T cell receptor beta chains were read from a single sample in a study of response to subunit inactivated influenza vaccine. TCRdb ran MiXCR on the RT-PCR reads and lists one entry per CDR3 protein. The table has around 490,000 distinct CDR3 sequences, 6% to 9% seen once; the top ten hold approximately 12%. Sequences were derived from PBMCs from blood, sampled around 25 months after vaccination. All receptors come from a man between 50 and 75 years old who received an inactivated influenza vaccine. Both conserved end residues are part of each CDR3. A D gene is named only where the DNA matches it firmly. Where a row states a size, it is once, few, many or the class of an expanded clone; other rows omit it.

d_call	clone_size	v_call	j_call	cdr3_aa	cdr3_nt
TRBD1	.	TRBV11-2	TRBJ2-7	CASSQDRTNEQYF	TGTGCCAGCAGCCAGGACAGGACAAACGAGCAGTACTTC
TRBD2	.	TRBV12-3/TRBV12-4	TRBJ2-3	CATHSTSGGGSDTQYF	TGTGCCACACACTCGACTAGCGGAGGCGGGTCAGATACGCAGTATTTT
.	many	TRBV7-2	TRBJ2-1	CASSLSGTHNEQFF	TGTGCCAGCAGCTTATCCGGGACACACAATGAGCAGTTCTTC
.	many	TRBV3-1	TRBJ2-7	CASSQLRDSEQYF	TGTGCCAGCAGCCAACTTCGGGATTCCGAGCAGTACTTC
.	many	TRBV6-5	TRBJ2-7	CASSYYPTSIYEQYF	TGTGCCAGCAGTTACTATCCCACTTCAATATACGAGCAGTACTTC
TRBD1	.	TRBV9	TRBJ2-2	CASSREGQSTGELFF	TGTGCCAGCAGCCGAGAGGGACAGTCCACCGGGGAGCTGTTTTTT
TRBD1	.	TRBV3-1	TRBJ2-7	CASSHRQGGRYF	TGTGCCAGCAGCCACCGACAGGGTGGCCGGTACTTC
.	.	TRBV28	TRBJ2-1	CASSSPEPYNEQFF	TGTGCCAGCAGTTCTCCCGAGCCCTACAATGAGCAGTTCTTC
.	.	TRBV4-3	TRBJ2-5	CASSQEGWEETQYF	TGCGCCAGCAGCCAAGAGGGATGGGAAGAGACCCAGTACTTC
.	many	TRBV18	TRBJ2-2	CASSPQNTGELFF	TGTGCCAGCTCACCACAGAACACCGGGGAGCTGTTTTTT
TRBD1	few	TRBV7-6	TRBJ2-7	CASSLGDSWEQYF	TGTGCCAGCAGCTTGGGGGACAGTTGGGAGCAGTACTTC
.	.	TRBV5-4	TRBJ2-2	CASSLYLGFNTGELFF	TGTGCCAGCAGCTTATACTTGGGATTTAACACCGGGGAGCTGTTTTTT
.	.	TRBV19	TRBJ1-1	CASSIGAGAMGDTEAFF	TGTGCCAGTAGTATCGGGGCAGGGGCGATGGGTGACACTGAAGCTTTCTTT
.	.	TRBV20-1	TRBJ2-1	CSARRPGGLGDEQFF	TGCAGTGCTAGAAGACCCGGGGGGCTGGGCGATGAGCAGTTCTTC
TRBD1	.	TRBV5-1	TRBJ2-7	CASSLLPPGQGLHEQYF	TGCGCCAGCAGCTTGCTGCCCCCGGGACAGGGTCTCCACGAGCAGTACTTC
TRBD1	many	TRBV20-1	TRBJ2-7	CSARGTGSYEQYF	TGCAGTGCTAGAGGGACAGGGTCCTACGAGCAGTACTTC
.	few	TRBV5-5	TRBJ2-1	CASSLTAGAGIYNEQFF	TGTGCCAGCAGCCTCACCGCCGGCGCAGGGATATACAATGAGCAGTTCTTC
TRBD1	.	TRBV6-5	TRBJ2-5	CASSYSFGQGAEDQYF	TGTGCCAGCAGTTACTCTTTCGGACAGGGGGCTGAAGACCAGTACTTC
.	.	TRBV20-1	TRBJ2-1	CSARDFGRDNEQFF	TGCAGTGCTAGAGATTTTGGCAGGGACAATGAGCAGTTCTTC
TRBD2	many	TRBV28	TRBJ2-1	CASSTGTSYNEQFF	TGTGCCAGCAGTACCGGGACTAGCTACAATGAGCAGTTCTTC
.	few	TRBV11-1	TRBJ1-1	CASSFPGAGTEAFF	TGTGCCAGCAGCTTTCCGGGAGCGGGCACTGAAGCTTTCTTT
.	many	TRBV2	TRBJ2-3	CASSEALELLTSTDTQYF	TGTGCCAGCAGTGAAGCGCTAGAACTGCTCACTAGCACAGATACGCAGTATTTT
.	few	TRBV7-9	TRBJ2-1	CASSLEAASHRRNEQFF	TGTGCCAGCAGCTTAGAAGCAGCGAGCCACCGCCGCAATGAGCAGTTCTTC
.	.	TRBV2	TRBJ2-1	CASTRYNEQFF	TGTGCCAGCACGAGGTATAATGAGCAGTTCTTC
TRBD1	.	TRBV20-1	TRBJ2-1	CSACTDRDSYNEQFF	TGCAGTGCTTGCACGGACAGGGACTCCTACAATGAGCAGTTCTTC
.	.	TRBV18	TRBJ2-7	CASSPPSRERYEQYF	TGTGCCAGCTCACCACCGTCCAGAGAGCGCTACGAGCAGTACTTC